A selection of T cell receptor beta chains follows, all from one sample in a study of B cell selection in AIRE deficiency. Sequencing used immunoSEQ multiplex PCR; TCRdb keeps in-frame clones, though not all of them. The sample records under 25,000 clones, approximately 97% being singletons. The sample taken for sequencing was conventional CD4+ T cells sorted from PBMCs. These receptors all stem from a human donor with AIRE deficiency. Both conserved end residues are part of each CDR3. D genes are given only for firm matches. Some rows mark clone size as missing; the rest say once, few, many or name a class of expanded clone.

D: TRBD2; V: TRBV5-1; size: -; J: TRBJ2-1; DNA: TGCGCCAGCAGCGCGGGACTAGCGGGGCACTACAATGAGCAGTTCTTC; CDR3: CASSAGLAGHYNEQFF
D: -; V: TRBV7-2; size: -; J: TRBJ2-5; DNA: TGTGCCAGCAGCGGTGGGACTTTTCGGGAGACCCAGTACTTC; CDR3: CASSGGTFRETQYF
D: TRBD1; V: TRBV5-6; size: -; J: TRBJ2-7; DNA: TGTGCCAGCAGCTTGGCGAGACAGGGGAAGCAGTACTTC; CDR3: CASSLARQGKQYF
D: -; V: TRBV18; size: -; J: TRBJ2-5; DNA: TGTGCCAGCTCACCACCGATAGCCCTGGAGACCCAGTACTTC; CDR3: CASSPPIALETQYF
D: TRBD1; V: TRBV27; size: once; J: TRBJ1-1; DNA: TGTGCCAGCAGACAGGGGGTAACGGGGACTGAAGCTTTCTTT; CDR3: CASRQGVTGTEAFF
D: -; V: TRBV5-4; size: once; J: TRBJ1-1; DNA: TGTGCCAGCAGCTTCCCCGGGGGAAACACTGAAGCTTTCTTT; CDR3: CASSFPGGNTEAFF
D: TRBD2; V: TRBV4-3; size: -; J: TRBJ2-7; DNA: TGCGCCAGCAGCCGATCACTGGGAGGGACCGAGCAGTACTTC; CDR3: CASSRSLGGTEQYF
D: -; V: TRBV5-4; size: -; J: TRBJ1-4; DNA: TGTGCCAGCAGCTTGAGTCCATATGAAAAACTGTTTTTT; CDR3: CASSLSPYEKLFF
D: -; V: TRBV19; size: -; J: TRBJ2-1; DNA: TGTGCCAGTAGTATAGGCAGGGTCAATGAGCAGTTCTTC; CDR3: CASSIGRVNEQFF
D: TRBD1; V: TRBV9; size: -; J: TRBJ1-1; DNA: TGTGCCAGCAGCGTAGGGACCCCGGGACAGGGGGCTGACACTGAAGCTTTCTTT; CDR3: CASSVGTPGQGADTEAFF
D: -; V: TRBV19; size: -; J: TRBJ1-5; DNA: TGTGCCAGTGAAGGGGGACCTGAGGAGCAGCCCCAGCATTTT; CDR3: CASEGGPEEQPQHF
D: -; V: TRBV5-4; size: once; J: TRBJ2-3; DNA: TGTGCCAGCAGCCCCGGGACTCGGAGCACAGATACGCAGTATTTT; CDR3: CASSPGTRSTDTQYF
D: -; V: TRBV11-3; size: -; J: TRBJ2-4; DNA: TGTGCCAGCAGCCCACAGGGAGCCAAAAACATTCAGTACTTC; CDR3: CASSPQGAKNIQYF
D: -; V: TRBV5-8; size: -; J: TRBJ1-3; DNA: TGTGCCAGCAGCCGGACCCTCGGACGGCCCTCTGGAAACACCATATATTTT; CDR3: CASSRTLGRPSGNTIYF
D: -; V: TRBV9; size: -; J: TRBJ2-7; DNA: TGTGCCAGCAACAAAGGCTGGGGGGCTGCCGAGCAGTACTTC; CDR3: CASNKGWGAAEQYF
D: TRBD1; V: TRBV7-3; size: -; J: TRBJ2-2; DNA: TGTGCCAGCAGCCGAGGACAGGGAGACACCGGGGAGCTGTTTTTT; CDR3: CASSRGQGDTGELFF
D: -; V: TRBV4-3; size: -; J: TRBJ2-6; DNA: TGCGCCAGCAGCCTTGGCCTTAGCTCTGGGGCCAACGTCCTGACTTTC; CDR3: CASSLGLSSGANVLTF